This T cell receptor beta chain was sequenced during a study of blood T cell repertoires in COVID-19. Study at large: Samples representing acute and convalescent COVID-19 were sourced from the United States, Italy and Spain. Nucleic acid was either cDNA or gDNA, and it came from T cells, B-cell-depleted T cells, or PBMCs.

The CDR3 has 15 amino acids. Trimming cost V 5 bases and J 0 bases; bases outside gene matches: 2. CDR1 is SSHAT and CDR2 is FNYEAQ in the germline V gene (reference sequence). Libraries were prepared by immunoSEQ multiplex PCR; TCRdb keeps only in-frame clonotypes and omits some of them. This sample carries about 400,000 clones, roughly 86% of them seen once, and the ten largest clones take roughly 2%. Sequenced material: PBMCs or T cells enriched from blood (not recorded which). This sequence was found in a woman in her forties with acute COVID-19. The chain joins TRBV7-7 to TRBJ2-2; TRBD1 matches 8 bases. The CDR3 DNA follows: TGTGCCAGCAGCCCAGGGGGCCCGAACACCGGGGAGCTGTTTTTT. It codes for CASSPGGPNTGELFF.